The 17 T cell receptor beta chains presented below share a single source sample, sequenced in a study of cytotoxic CD8 clonotypes in ibrutinib-treated CLL (dated by TCRdb to about 2021). The library came from the immunoSEQ multiplex PCR assay. TCRdb mirrors the immuneACCESS table, restricted to in-frame sequences. Some clones are absent from its copies; in checked studies, under half trace to an unresolved V gene, and the reason for the others is unknown. This sample lists hundreds of thousands of clones; about 80% were detected once. 6.5% to 8.5% of the sample is in the top ten clones. The specimen was PBMCs, collected before ibrutinib treatment. Source of these receptors: a human donor with chronic lymphocytic leukemia.

This chain links TRBV28 with TRBJ2-7; 7 bases fit TRBD1. The CDR3 totals 14 residues. Looked up from germline, CDR1 is MDHEN and CDR2 is SYDVKM. V shed 6 bases and J 0 bases; nucleotides not matched to a gene: 5. Here the CDR3 DNA reads TGTGCCAGCAGACGACAGGGCAACTCCTACGAGCAGTACTTC. As protein: CASRRQGNSYEQYF.

This clone has just one count. The chain combines TRBV27 with TRBJ1-2; TRBD1 aligns across 8 bases. With V trimmed by 3 bases and J by 4 bases, 7 bases remained unmatched. The V gene's germline CDR1 is MNHEY and CDR2 SMNVEV (reference sequence). The CDR3 runs to 15 residues. CDR3 coding DNA: TGTGCCAGCAGTTTGGGCAGGGGGCCCCTCTATGGCTACACCTTC. Protein: CASSLGRGPLYGYTF.

This clone was seen only once. V gene TRBV9 combines with J gene TRBJ2-1; TRBD2 matches 9 bases. Germline assignment: CDR1 SGDLS and CDR2 YYNGEE. This CDR3 has 15 residues. V shed 4 bases, J shed 7 bases, and the junction held 9 bases outside the gene matches. As DNA, the CDR3 is TGTGCCAGCAGCAAGATAGCGGGGGTTACAAATGAGCAGTTCTTC. Translating gives CASSKIAGVTNEQFF.

The chain couples TRBV15 to TRBJ1-2, with D perhaps TRBD1 (5 bases). This CDR3 is built from 15 residues. The germline V gene has CDR1 LNHNV and CDR2 YYDKDF (reference sequence). The V gene lost 0 bases and the J gene lost 8 bases, with 16 bases spanning the gap. The CDR3 bases are TGTGCCACCAGCAGAGATAGGGGCAGGGCAAGAGGCTACACCTTC. Encoded protein: CATSRDRGRARGYTF.

In the case of this clone: In the same sample, other DNA sequences code for this CDR3. The chain joins TRBV5-1 to TRBJ2-5, with TRBD2 matching 7 bases. Germline CDR1 and CDR2: SGHRS and YFSETQ. J lost 5 bases, V lost 2 bases, and 3 bases had no gene match. There are 13 residues in the CDR3. The CDR3 nucleotides read TGCGCCAGCAGCTTAGGCGGGAGTGAGACCCAGTACTTC. Protein sequence: CASSLGGSETQYF.

The chain uses TRBV7-9 and TRBJ2-1; 11 bases agree with TRBD2. Germline CDR1 SEHNR, CDR2 FQNEAQ (reference sequence). The J segment lost 9 bases and the V segment lost 0 bases, leaving 7 bases of the junction unmatched. This CDR3 is built from 16 residues. CDR3 in DNA: TGTGCCAGCAGCTTAGCGGGTAGCGGGAGGGCCGGTGAGCAGTTCTTC. Protein sequence: CASSLAGSGRAGEQFF.

The rearrangement uses TRBV7-9 and TRBJ1-5; no clear D gene. V lost 8 bases and J lost 6, with 11 bases in between. The CDR3 spans 12 residues. Germline assignment: CDR1 SEHNR and CDR2 FQNEAQ (reference sequence). Here the CDR3 DNA reads TGTGCCAGCCAGGTCGAGGGTCAGCCCCAGCATTTT. This encodes CASQVEGQPQHF.

This clone has only a few counts. This sequence joins TRBV18 and TRBJ2-3, with 9 positions matching TRBD2. V was clipped by 0 bases and J by 11 bases; unmatched bases: 15. The CDR3 runs to 17 residues. CDR1 and CDR2 (germline): KGHSH, LQKENI. CDR3 nucleotide sequence: TGTGCCAGCTCACCACCGGTGGTAGCGGGAGCTCATCTGTGGCAGTATTTT. Amino acid sequence: CASSPPVVAGAHLWQYF.

The rearrangement joins TRBV9 to TRBJ2-7, with D tentatively TRBD1 (5 bases). V gave up 0 bases and J gave up 7 bases, with 14 bases separating them. Germline CDR1 is SGDLS and CDR2 is YYNGEE. CDR3 size: 14 residues. The CDR3 sequence is CASSVVDSLQEQYF. CDR3 DNA: TGTGCCAGCAGCGTAGTAGACAGCCTTCAGGAGCAGTACTTC. The variable domain in full, with the rest retrieved from reference TRBV9 and TRBJ2-7, is DSGVTQTPKHLITATGQRVTLRCSPRSGDLSVYWYQQSLDQGLQFLIQYYNGEERAKGNILERFSAQQFPDLHSELNLSSLELGDSALYFCASSVVDSLQEQYFGPGTRLTVT.

The chain combines TRBV7-6 with TRBJ2-1; no clear D gene. Per the germline V gene, CDR1 is SGHVS and CDR2 is FNYEAQ. The CDR3 contains 14 residues. Trimming took 3 bases from V and 5 from J, leaving 11 bases between them. The DNA of the CDR3 is TGTGCCAGCAGCTTTGGGCCAAGGGACAATGAGCAGTTCTTC. It translates to CASSFGPRDNEQFF.

This clone was seen just once. The chain couples TRBV28 to TRBJ1-1; perhaps TRBD1 as D (5 bases). CDR1 is MDHEN, CDR2 SYDVKM, per germline. Trimming took off 4 bases at V and 5 bases at J, with 17 bases between the two ends. The CDR3 extends over 15 amino acids. The CDR3: CASSSAGGFDTEAFF. The CDR3 coding sequence is TGTGCCAGCAGTTCTGCCGGGGGTTTTGATACTGAAGCTTTCTTT. The complete variable domain, with remaining parts taken from reference TRBV28 and TRBJ1-1, reads DVKVTQSSRYLVKRTGEKVFLECVQDMDHENMFWYRQDPGLGLRLIYFSYDVKMKEKGDIPEGYSVSREKKERFSLILESASTNQTSMYLCASSSAGGFDTEAFFGQGTRLTVV.

This clone was detected only a few times. This rearrangement joins TRBV15 to TRBJ1-2, with 8 bases that match TRBD1. Per germline, CDR1 LNHNV and CDR2 YYDKDF (reference sequence). The CDR3 loop spans 14 amino acids. After removal of 0 bases from V and 5 bases from J, the junction contained 2 bases not matched to a gene. CDR3 region: CATSRETGDYGYTF. The CDR3 DNA reads TGTGCCACCAGCAGAGAGACAGGGGATTATGGCTACACCTTC.

J is TRBJ2-7 and V is TRBV2, with a possible D match to TRBD1 (6 bases). V lost 9 bases to trimming and J lost 0 bases, with 21 bases between them. CDR3 length equals 16 residues. Germline CDR1 is SNHLY and CDR2 is FYNNEI. CDR3 coding DNA: TGTGCCAGTCAAACCTGGGACATTCAGAGCTCCTACGAGCAGTACTTC. This translates into CASQTWDIQSSYEQYF.

The chain is built from TRBV29-1 and TRBJ2-5, with 7 bases matching TRBD1. The junction had 2 bases not matched to a gene; V was cut back by 3 bases and J by 4 bases. The CDR3 is 12 residues long. Germline loops: CDR1 SQVTM, CDR2 ANQGSEA. CDR3 sequence (DNA): TGCAGCGTTGAGTGGGACAGAGAGACCCAGTACTTC. Translated: CSVEWDRETQYF.

The chain recombines TRBV30 with TRBJ1-3; a possible D gene is TRBD1 (5 bases). Germline V CDR1 and CDR2: GTSNPN, SVGIG (reference sequence). This CDR3 contains 15 residues. Trimming shortened V by 0 bases and J by 4 bases, and 13 bases separated the two germline ends. The CDR3 here is CAWSVSGNAGNTIYF. The CDR3 region has the DNA TGTGCCTGGAGTGTTTCAGGGAATGCGGGAAACACCATATATTTT.

The chain uses TRBV18 and TRBJ2-7; TRBD2 is a possible D gene (5 bases). V dropped 3 bases and J dropped 7 bases, with 19 bases sitting between them. The CDR3 runs 15 residues. Germline CDR1 and CDR2: KGHSH and LQKENI. CDR3 nucleotides: TGTGCCAGCTCACCCCCCTCAAACACGGGGTTTGAGCAGTACTTC. Translated: CASSPPSNTGFEQYF. The whole variable domain, remainder taken from reference TRBV18 and TRBJ2-7, is NAGVMQNPRHLVRRRGQEARLRCSPMKGHSHVYWYRQLPEEGLKFMVYLQKENIIDESGMPKERFSAEFPKEGPSILRIQQVVRGDSAAYFCASSPPSNTGFEQYFGPGTRLTVT.

CDR3 loop: CASSVEGLPYEQYF. DNA for the CDR3: TGTGCCAGCAGCGTGGAGGGACTACCCTACGAGCAGTACTTC. The chain links TRBV9 to TRBJ2-7; 7 positions agree with TRBD2. CDR3 length equals 14 residues. Germline CDR1 SGDLS, CDR2 YYNGEE. Unmatched junction bases numbered 4, after V lost 2 bases and J lost 2 bases.